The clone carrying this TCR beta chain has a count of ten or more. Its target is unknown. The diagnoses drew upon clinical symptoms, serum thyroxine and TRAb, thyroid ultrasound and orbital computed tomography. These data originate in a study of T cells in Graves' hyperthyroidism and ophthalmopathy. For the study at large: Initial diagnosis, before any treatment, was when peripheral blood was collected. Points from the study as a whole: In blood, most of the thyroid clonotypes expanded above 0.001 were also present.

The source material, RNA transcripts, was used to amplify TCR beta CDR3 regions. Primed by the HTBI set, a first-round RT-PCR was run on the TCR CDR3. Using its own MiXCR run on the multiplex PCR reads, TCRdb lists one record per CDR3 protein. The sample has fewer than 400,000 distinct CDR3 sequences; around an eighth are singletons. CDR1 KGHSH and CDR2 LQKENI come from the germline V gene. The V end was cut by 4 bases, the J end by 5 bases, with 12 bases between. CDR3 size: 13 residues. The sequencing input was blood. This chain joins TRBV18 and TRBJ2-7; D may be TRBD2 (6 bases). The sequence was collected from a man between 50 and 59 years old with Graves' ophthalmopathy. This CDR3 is CASSLELADEQYF. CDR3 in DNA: TGTGCCAGCTCACTCGAACTAGCCGACGAGCAGTACTTC.